The 16 T cell receptor beta chains given below trace back to one sample, sequenced in a study of cytomegalovirus exposure and HLA in healthy donors. PCR employed 60 Vbeta and 13 Jbeta primers. Sequencing was performed with immunoSEQ multiplex PCR; in TCRdb, only in-frame clones are kept and a portion is missing. This sample carries approximately 110,000 clones, around three quarters of them seen once, and the ten largest clones take about 2.6%. Specimen: PBMCs. The receptors stem from a man aged 45 to 65 in good health and CMV-seropositive.

Concerning this clone itself: Distinct nucleotide sequences in the sample also encode this CDR3. This chain links TRBV9 with TRBJ2-1, with 10 bases fitting TRBD2. This CDR3 region has 15 residues. Germline CDR1 SGDLS, CDR2 YYNGEE. Unmatched junction bases numbered 5, after V lost 4 bases and J lost 4 bases. The CDR3 bases are TGTGCCAGCAGCAGAGCGGGAGGGCCTTACAATGAGCAGTTCTTC. Protein product: CASSRAGGPYNEQFF.

The chain uses TRBV30 and TRBJ2-1; TRBD2 matches at 12 bases. V lost 3 bases and J lost 8; bases outside the gene matches: 5. Per germline, CDR1 GTSNPN and CDR2 SVGIG (reference sequence). The CDR3 is 14 residues long. The CDR3 spells CAWRLAGGPHEQFF. As DNA, the CDR3 is TGTGCCTGGAGGCTAGCGGGAGGGCCGCATGAGCAGTTCTTC.

Regarding this clone: One junction end does not reproduce the germline sequence, and a read error may be involved. The rearrangement links TRBV6-1 to TRBJ1-2; a possible D gene is TRBD1 (5 bases). This CDR3 is 15 amino acids long. The V gene's germline CDR1 is MNHNS and CDR2 SASEGT. This CDR3 is CASSEGRGSGYGYTF. Here the CDR3 DNA reads TGTGCCAGCAGCGAAGGGAGGGGAAGTGGCTATGGCTACACCTTC.

Note on this clone: The junction differs from germline at one of its ends, possibly a read error. The gene calls are TRBV5-4 and TRBJ1-2; 8 bases map to TRBD1. Germline CDR1 is SGHNT and CDR2 is YYREEE (reference sequence). The CDR3 consists of 14 residues. The CDR3 region is CASSLGQVEYGYTF. CDR3 nucleotide sequence: TGTGCCAGCAGTTTGGGACAGGTCGAGTATGGCTACACCTTC. Drawing the rest from reference TRBV5-4 and TRBJ1-2, the complete variable domain is ETGVTQSPTHLIKTRGQQVTLRCSSQSGHNTVSWYQQALGQGPQFIFQYYREEENGRGNFPPRFSGLQFPNYSSELNVNALELDDSALYLCASSLGQVEYGYTFGSGTRLTVV.

This clone was detected a few times. V gene TRBV9 combines with J gene TRBJ2-5; 7 bases are shared with TRBD1. CDR1 is SGDLS, CDR2 YYNGEE, per germline. The CDR3 sequence is 14 residues long. V gave up 0 bases and J gave up 9 bases; unmatched junction bases: 8. CDR3 protein: CASSVGSRGMAQYF. DNA for the CDR3: TGTGCCAGCAGCGTAGGTTCCAGGGGGATGGCCCAGTACTTC.

The chain carries TRBV15 and TRBJ1-2; D is uncertain. V was pared by 0 bases and J by 0 bases, with 11 bases between. This CDR3 spans 16 amino acids. The germline CDR1 and CDR2 sequences are LNHNV and YYDKDF (reference sequence). DNA for the CDR3: TGTGCCACCAGCAGAGATCGAGGGAGCCCTAACTATGGCTACACCTTC. This encodes CATSRDRGSPNYGYTF.

The rearrangement joins TRBV28 to TRBJ1-2, with D perhaps matching TRBD1 (5 bases). This CDR3 comprises 12 residues. Germline CDR1 is MDHEN and CDR2 is SYDVKM. The V and J ends lost 11 bases and 8 bases respectively, with 18 bases between them. Here the CDR3 reads CASRPVRGGYTF. CDR3 sequence (DNA): TGTGCCTCCCGACCGGTCCGGGGGGGCTACACCTTC.

The chain carries TRBV7-7 and TRBJ2-3; 8 bases align to TRBD2. The germline V gene encodes CDR1 SSHAT and CDR2 FNYEAQ (reference sequence). The CDR3 consists of 14 residues. V lost 1 base and J lost 6; bases outside the gene matches: 3. The DNA of the CDR3 is TGTGCCAGCAGCTTAGGGGGACTAGGGGATACGCAGTATTTT. The encoded protein is CASSLGGLGDTQYF. Looking up the rest from reference TRBV7-7 and TRBJ2-3 gives the full variable domain: GAGVSQSPRYKVTKRGQDVTLRCDPISSHATLYWYQQALGQGPEFLTYFNYEAQPDKSGLPSDRFSAERPEGSISTLTIQRTEQRDSAMYRCASSLGGLGDTQYFGPGTRLTVL.

The chain has TRBV6-1 and TRBJ1-3; D might be TRBD1 (6 bases). The germline V gene encodes CDR1 MNHNS and CDR2 SASEGT. The CDR3 loop spans 16 amino acids. V lost 4 bases to trimming and J lost 4 bases, with 17 bases between them. This CDR3 is CASSGRDTRGGNTIYF. In DNA, the CDR3 is TGTGCCAGCAGTGGCCGGGACACCAGGGGAGGAAACACCATATATTTT.

The chain's CDR3 is CASSLQSDRGQGYTF. Written as DNA, the CDR3 is TGTGCCAGCAGCTTACAAAGCGACAGGGGGCAGGGCTACACCTTC. The V gene is TRBV7-8, the J gene TRBJ1-2, with TRBD1 matching 10 bases. CDR1 is SGHVS and CDR2 is FQNEAQ in the germline V gene. This CDR3 is built from 15 residues. The V segment lost 2 bases and the J segment 8 bases; nucleotides outside the gene matches: 8.

This chain links TRBV6-5 with TRBJ2-3; 8 bases are shared with TRBD2. J lost 3 bases, V lost 8 bases, and 10 bases had no gene match. Germline CDR1 reads MNHEY; CDR2 reads SVGAGI. There are 15 residues in the CDR3. CDR3 residues: CASSEDRGGTDTQYF. The CDR3 bases are TGTGCCAGCTCCGAGGATCGGGGGGGAACAGATACGCAGTATTTT.

The chain employs TRBV6-6 and TRBJ1-1, with a weak D call TRBD1 (5 bases). CDR1 and CDR2 (germline): MNHNY, SVGAGI (reference sequence). Trimming stripped 2 bases from V and 2 bases from J, with 9 bases between. The CDR3 extends over 14 amino acids. DNA for the CDR3: TGTGCCAGCAGTTACACCAGGGTAAACACTGAAGCTTTCTTT. It codes for CASSYTRVNTEAFF.

The rearrangement uses TRBV4-2 and TRBJ2-5; 14 positions match TRBD2. The last part of the DNA fits TRBJ2-7 better; the J call may be wrong. The germline CDR1 and CDR2 sequences are LGHNA and YNFKEQ. The CDR3 is 16 amino acids. The CDR3 region has the DNA TGTGCCAGCAGCCCGGGGACTAGCGGGGGCCTCTACGAGCAGTACTTC. This translates into CASSPGTSGGLYEQYF.

The chain uses TRBV18 and TRBJ1-1; D not resolved. CDR1 is KGHSH and CDR2 is LQKENI in the germline V gene. The CDR3 consists of 13 residues. Trimming pared 2 bases from V and 6 bases from J, leaving 10 bases between. In nucleotides, the CDR3 is TGTGCCAGCTCACCATCGCCGAGGTCTGAAGCTTTCTTT. Translating it yields CASSPSPRSEAFF.

This sequence joins TRBV25-1 and TRBJ1-1; D is uncertain. V gave up 3 bases and J gave up 2 bases, with 7 bases separating them. The V gene's germline CDR1 is MGHDK and CDR2 SYGVNS. The CDR3 has 13 amino acids. The DNA of the CDR3 is TGTGCCAGCAGTGAGCGGAGTAACACTGAAGCTTTCTTT. Residues: CASSERSNTEAFF.

This clone was seen a handful of times. The V and J genes are TRBV19 and TRBJ2-7; TRBD1 might be the D (5 bases). The V end lost 5 bases, the J end lost 2 bases, and 16 bases lay between the germline ends. CDR3 length: 15 residues. CDR1 is LNHDA, CDR2 SQIVND, per germline (reference sequence). CDR3 DNA sequence: TGTGCCAGTAGTTACCCAGGGTCCGTGACCTACGAGCAGTACTTC. Its translation is CASSYPGSVTYEQYF.